This T cell receptor beta chain was obtained from a study of blood T cells in healthy people across ages. The CDR3 is 15 amino acids. Germline CDR1 is SGDLS and CDR2 is YYNGEE. This clonotype was detected many times. A sample-barcoded 5' primer and a J-beta primer mix were used in a second PCR of about 7 to 11 cycles. Tags on each cDNA molecule came from a template-switch adaptor with 12 random nucleotides. TCRdb re-derived calls from the 5' RACE reads in MiXCR, one entry per CDR3 protein. The table has over 1,500,000 distinct CDR3 sequences, approximately 39% seen once. V usage is TRBV9 and J usage is TRBJ2-5, with TRBD2 matching over 9 bases. TRBJ2-7 explains the end of the DNA better; the J call may be wrong. This receptor was identified in a human donor in good health. Sequencing input: blood. CDR3 in DNA: TGTGCCAGCAGCGTGGGTAGCGGGGGAGTTTACGAGCAGTACTTC. Its protein product is CASSVGSGGVYEQYF.